This passage covers 5 T cell receptor beta chains from one sample sequenced in a study of T cells in Graves' hyperthyroidism and ophthalmopathy. The TCR beta CDR3 regions underwent amplification using RNA transcripts as the source. TCR CDR3 underwent first-round RT-PCR with the HTBI primer set. MiXCR, run by TCRdb on the multiplex PCR reads, gives a single entry per CDR3 protein. The top ten hold 10% of the sample, which has approximately 28,000 distinct CDR3 sequences, roughly 45% seen once. The specimen sequenced was blood. Every receptor here comes from a woman aged 25-40 years with Graves' hyperthyroidism.

The chain is built from TRBV15 and TRBJ1-5; tentative D call: TRBD1 (6 bases). The CDR3 runs to 14 residues. Trimming removed 8 bases from V and 6 bases from J, with 17 bases in between. CDR1 is LNHNV and CDR2 is YYDKDF in the germline V gene (reference sequence). CDR3 sequence (DNA): TGTGCCACCGGGTTGACAGGTTCCATTCAGCCCCAGCATTTT. It yields the protein CATGLTGSIQPQHF.

The table lists this clonotype with many counts. V usage is TRBV7-6 and J usage is TRBJ2-7; D not certain. Trimming stripped 1 base from V and 5 bases from J, with 12 bases between. The CDR3 contains 14 residues. Germline CDR1 and CDR2: SGHVS and FNYEAQ. CDR3 sequence: CASSLVGPGDEQYF. The CDR3 DNA sequence: TGTGCCAGCAGCTTAGTGGGCCCAGGAGACGAGCAGTACTTC.

For this clonotype: The DNA is omitted, as the CDR3 cannot be located on it reliably, and the CDR3 follows TCRdb's listing. The CDR3 loop is CATSIYLCSVEGTGTGAPETQYF. The chain employs TRBV15 and TRBJ2-5; the D call of TRBD1 is as the table states it, not checked on the DNA. The germline gives CDR1 LNHNV, CDR2 YYDKDF (reference sequence). The CDR3 region is 23 residues in length, termini included.

The chain couples TRBV20-1 to TRBJ2-7, with 7 nucleotides matching TRBD1. Germline CDR1 is DFQATT and CDR2 is SNEGSKA (reference sequence). This CDR3 is built from 13 residues. V dropped 3 bases and J dropped 0; count of bases not matched to a gene: 2. This CDR3 is CSARGTVSYEQYF. The CDR3 bases are TGCAGTGCTAGGGGGACAGTCTCCTACGAGCAGTACTTC.

This clonotype was recorded only once. The chain is built from TRBV5-4 and TRBJ2-7, with TRBD2 matching over 10 bases. The CDR3 has 15 amino acids. Germline CDR1 is SGHNT and CDR2 is YYREEE (reference sequence). The ends lost 4 bases at V and 1 base at J; junction bases unmatched: 5. DNA of the CDR3: TGTGCCAGCAGCCTAGAACTAGCGGGATCCTACGAGCAGTACTTC. This codes for CASSLELAGSYEQYF.